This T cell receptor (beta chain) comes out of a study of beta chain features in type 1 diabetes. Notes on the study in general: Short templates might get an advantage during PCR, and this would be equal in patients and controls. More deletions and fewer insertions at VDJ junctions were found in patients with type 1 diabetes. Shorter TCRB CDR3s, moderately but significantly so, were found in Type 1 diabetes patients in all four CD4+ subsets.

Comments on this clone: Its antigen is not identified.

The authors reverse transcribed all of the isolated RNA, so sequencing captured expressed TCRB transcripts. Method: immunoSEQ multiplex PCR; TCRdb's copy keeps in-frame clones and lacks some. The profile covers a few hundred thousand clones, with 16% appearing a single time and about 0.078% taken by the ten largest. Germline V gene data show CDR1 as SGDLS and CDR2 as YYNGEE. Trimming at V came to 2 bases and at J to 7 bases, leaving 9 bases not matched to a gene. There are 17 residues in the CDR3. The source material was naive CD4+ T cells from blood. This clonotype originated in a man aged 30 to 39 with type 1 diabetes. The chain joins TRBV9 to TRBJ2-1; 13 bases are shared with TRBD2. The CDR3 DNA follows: TGTGCCAGCAGCGTCAGGACTAGCGGGAGCTTTAGTAATGAGCAGTTCTTC. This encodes CASSVRTSGSFSNEQFF.